The next 29 T cell receptor beta chains were all read from a single sample in a study of OX40 agonist ivuxolimab in advanced cancers. Sequencing used immunoSEQ multiplex PCR; TCRdb keeps in-frame clones, though not all of them. There are some 86,000 clones in the sample; about 94% occur only once, and around 10% lies in the top ten. The sequencing here drew on CD4+ or CD8+ T cells sorted from blood, taken in a trial of the OX40 agonist ivuxolimab. These receptors were taken from an adult with an advanced solid tumor such as melanoma, head and neck, liver or kidney cancer.

V is TRBV11-2 and J is TRBJ2-1; 8 bases line up with TRBD1. The germline V gene has CDR1 SGHAT and CDR2 FQNNGV. The CDR3 runs 14 residues. Losses at the gene ends were 5 bases for V and 4 bases for J; bases not matched to a gene: 4. The CDR3 sequence: CASSPTGVYNEQFF. CDR3 coding DNA: TGTGCCAGCAGCCCGACAGGGGTATACAATGAGCAGTTCTTC.

The chain uses TRBV6-5 and TRBJ2-7, with TRBD2 matching 8 bases. V was pared by 5 bases and J by 0 bases, with 0 bases of the junction left unmatched. CDR1 MNHEY and CDR2 SVGAGI come from the germline V gene. The CDR3 is made up of 13 amino acids. Written as DNA, the CDR3 is TGTGCCAGCAGTGGGACTAGCTCCTACGAGCAGTACTTC. Protein sequence: CASSGTSSYEQYF.

This chain uses TRBV27 with TRBJ2-7; 8 nucleotides line up with TRBD1. Unmatched junction bases numbered 0, after V lost 5 bases and J lost 3 bases. CDR1 MNHEY and CDR2 SMNVEV come from the germline V gene (reference sequence). The CDR3 is made up of 12 amino acids. In nucleotides, the CDR3 is TGTGCCAGCAGTGGACAGGGCTACGAGCAGTACTTC. Encoded protein: CASSGQGYEQYF.

In this sample, this clone turned up once. J is TRBJ2-5 and V is TRBV9; D gene uncertain. V gave up 3 bases and J gave up 3 bases, with 9 bases separating them. The germline V gene has CDR1 SGDLS and CDR2 YYNGEE. The CDR3 runs to 13 residues. The CDR3 region is CASSAEGEETQYF. CDR3 DNA sequence: TGTGCCAGCAGCGCGGAAGGCGAAGAGACCCAGTACTTC.

The V call is TRBV30, the J call TRBJ1-1; possibly TRBD1 for D (5 bases). Germline V gene sequence: CDR1 GTSNPN, CDR2 SVGIG (reference sequence). V was clipped by 4 bases and J by 3 bases, with 15 bases between them. The CDR3 is made up of 14 amino acids. The CDR3 reads CAWTLPGRYTEAFF. The CDR3 bases are TGTGCCTGGACCCTGCCAGGGAGATACACTGAAGCTTTCTTT.

The chain employs TRBV9 and TRBJ1-2, with D possibly TRBD1 on 6 matching bases. Deletions cut 4 bases from V and 3 bases from J, with 13 bases between. The CDR3 runs 14 residues. Per the germline V gene, CDR1 is SGDLS and CDR2 is YYNGEE. CDR3 amino acids: CASSPVGADYGYTF. The CDR3 coding sequence is TGTGCCAGCAGCCCCGTGGGGGCTGACTATGGCTACACCTTC.

This CDR3 reads CASSLVGSGRWEETQYF. For the CDR3, the DNA is TGTGCCAGCAGCTTGGTTGGTAGCGGGAGGTGGGAAGAGACCCAGTACTTC. This sequence joins TRBV5-4 and TRBJ2-5; 10 bases map to TRBD2. The CDR3 sequence is 17 residues long. CDR1 and CDR2 (germline): SGHNT, YYREEE (reference sequence). With V trimmed by 0 bases and J by 3 bases, 8 bases remained unmatched.

J is TRBJ2-3 and V is TRBV7-9; no definite D call. Trimming removed 4 bases at V and 6 bases at J, with 8 bases between. From germline, CDR1 is SEHNR and CDR2 FQNEAQ (reference sequence). This CDR3 spans 12 amino acids. The CDR3 region is CASSSAWDTQYF. For the CDR3, the DNA is TGTGCCAGCAGCTCAGCGTGGGATACGCAGTATTTT. The variable domain in full, with the rest retrieved from reference TRBV7-9 and TRBJ2-3, is DTGVSQNPRHKITKRGQNVTFRCDPISEHNRLYWYRQTLGQGPEFLTYFQNEAQLEKSRLLSDRFSAERPKGSFSTLEIQRTEQGDSAMYLCASSSAWDTQYFGPGTRLTVL.

The chain recombines TRBV5-6 with TRBJ1-6; D is unresolved. Trimming took 2 bases from V and 9 from J, leaving 6 bases between them. CDR1 SGHDT and CDR2 YYEEEE come from the germline V gene. This CDR3 spans 12 amino acids. In DNA form, the CDR3 reads TGTGCCAGCAGCTTCGGTGGTTCACCCCTCCACTTT. Its protein is CASSFGGSPLHF. Full variable domain (rest looked up from reference TRBV5-6 and TRBJ1-6): DAGVTQSPTHLIKTRGQQVTLRCSPKSGHDTVSWYQQALGQGPQFIFQYYEEEERQRGNFPDRFSGHQFPNYSSELNVNALLLGDSALYLCASSFGGSPLHFGNGTRLTVT.

This chain connects TRBV19 to TRBJ1-2, with 11 bases aligning to TRBD1. V shed 6 bases and J 2 bases; nucleotides not matched to a gene: 8. The CDR3 has 16 amino acids. Germline CDR1 is LNHDA and CDR2 is SQIVND (reference sequence). CDR3 nucleotide sequence: TGTGCCAGTAGCACCCCGGGACAGGGGGTCAACTATGGCTACACCTTC. Its protein is CASSTPGQGVNYGYTF.

This clone appeared a single time. The V gene is TRBV11-2, the J gene TRBJ2-7; D unresolved. Deletions cut 1 base from V and 2 bases from J, with 6 bases between. The germline gives CDR1 SGHAT, CDR2 FQNNGV. The CDR3 consists of 13 residues. The CDR3 DNA reads as TGTGCCAGCAGCTTAGGAATAACCTACGAGCAGTACTTC. Its protein is CASSLGITYEQYF. Together with reference TRBV11-2 and TRBJ2-7, the CDR3 gives the full variable domain: EAGVAQSPRYKIIEKRQSVAFWCNPISGHATLYWYQQILGQGPKLLIQFQNNGVVDDSQLPKDRFSAERLKGVDSTLKIQPAKLEDSAVYLCASSLGITYEQYFGPGTRLTVT.

The chain has TRBV4-1 and TRBJ2-5, with 9 bases lining up with TRBD1. Germline CDR1 MGHRA, CDR2 YSYEKL. This CDR3 has 15 amino acids. Germline trimming cut 1 base from V and 5 bases from J; bases unmatched to any gene: 5. The CDR3 DNA sequence: TGCGCCAGCAGCCAAGCCACAGGGGGCGTGGAGACCCAGTACTTC. The encoded protein is CASSQATGGVETQYF.

CDR3 nucleotides: TGTGCCAGTAGTTTCGGGGGATCGGGCAATCAGCCCCAGCATTTT. Its translation: CASSFGGSGNQPQHF. This chain joins TRBV19 and TRBJ1-5; a weak D match, TRBD1 (5 bases). The CDR3 runs 15 residues. Trimming left V 5 bases short and J 2 bases short, with 13 bases between. The germline CDR1 and CDR2 sequences are LNHDA and SQIVND (reference sequence).

The rearrangement joins TRBV4-2 to TRBJ2-7; D is ambiguous. Germline CDR1 and CDR2: LGHNA and YNFKEQ. V dropped 5 bases and J dropped 0 bases, with 14 bases sitting between them. This CDR3 is 15 amino acids long. CDR3 sequence (DNA): TGTGCCAGCAGCAAATCGATGTACAGCTCCTACGAGCAGTACTTC. Its translation is CASSKSMYSSYEQYF.

The J gene is TRBJ2-2, the V gene TRBV19; D not certain. There are 14 residues in the CDR3. The V and J ends lost 3 bases and 2 bases respectively, with 7 bases between them. The V gene's germline CDR1 is LNHDA and CDR2 SQIVND (reference sequence). The CDR3, as DNA: TGTGCCAGTAGTATGGTCGGTAACACCGGGGAGCTGTTTTTT. It translates to CASSMVGNTGELFF.

This clone was recorded once. The chain carries TRBV7-9 and TRBJ2-7; tentative D call: TRBD2 (6 bases). This CDR3 has 12 residues. The ends were cut back, 8 bases at V and 3 bases at J, with 11 bases in the middle. Germline values: CDR1 SEHNR, CDR2 FQNEAQ (reference sequence). CDR3 sequence reads: CASGGIDYEQYF. In DNA form, the CDR3 reads TGTGCCAGCGGGGGGATAGACTACGAGCAGTACTTC.

The chain joins TRBV6-5 to TRBJ2-2; D possibly matches TRBD1 or TRBD2 (5 bases each). In germline, CDR1 is MNHEY, CDR2 SVGAGI. CDR3 size: 15 residues. Trimming pared 2 bases from V and 6 bases from J, leaving 13 bases between. CDR3 DNA: TGTGCCAGCAGTTACATGGGGACGACCTCCGGGGAGCTGTTTTTT. This codes for CASSYMGTTSGELFF.

This clone was seen a single time. The rearrangement links TRBV7-2 to TRBJ2-7, with 8 bases identical to TRBD2. Trimming at V came to 4 bases and at J to 4 bases, leaving 12 bases not matched to a gene. Germline values: CDR1 SGHTA, CDR2 FQGNSA. CDR3 size: 16 residues. CDR3 in amino acids: CASSSLGLEAKYEQYF. In DNA, the CDR3 is TGTGCCAGCAGCTCGCTGGGACTAGAAGCGAAGTACGAGCAGTACTTC.

The rearrangement uses TRBV28 and TRBJ2-5; TRBD2 is a possible D gene (6 bases). Trimming took off 5 bases at V and 3 bases at J, with 19 bases between the two ends. The CDR3 contains 16 residues. Germline CDR1 reads MDHEN; CDR2 reads SYDVKM. CDR3 DNA sequence: TGTGCCAGCAGTACCCCACGGTGGGAGGAAAAAGAGACCCAGTACTTC. Its protein is CASSTPRWEEKETQYF.

This chain links TRBV9 with TRBJ1-2, with D perhaps matching TRBD1 (6 bases). Per germline, CDR1 SGDLS and CDR2 YYNGEE. Trimming took 5 bases from V and 4 from J, leaving 15 bases between them. The CDR3 is 14 amino acids. The CDR3 nucleotides are TGTGCCAGCAGAGAAGACAGGAACCCCTATGGCTACACCTTC. Protein: CASREDRNPYGYTF. The variable domain in full, with the rest retrieved from reference TRBV9 and TRBJ1-2, is DSGVTQTPKHLITATGQRVTLRCSPRSGDLSVYWYQQSLDQGLQFLIQYYNGEERAKGNILERFSAQQFPDLHSELNLSSLELGDSALYFCASREDRNPYGYTFGSGTRLTVV.

The rearrangement uses TRBV21-1 and TRBJ2-3; the table's D call, TRBD2, has no DNA check behind it. TRBV21-1 is a pseudogene segment. The CDR3 sequence is 17 residues long. CDR3 sequence reads: CASSKDESSGSSDTQYF. CDR3 DNA sequence: TGTGCCAGCAGCAAAGACGAGTCTAGCGGGAGCTCAGATACGCAGTATTTT.

The chain recombines TRBV2 with TRBJ2-3; 13 bases match TRBD2. Germline V lookup: CDR1 SNHLY, CDR2 FYNNEI. V trimming: 6 bases; J trimming: 3 bases; junction bases outside the gene matches: 0. The CDR3 is 14 amino acids. The CDR3 coding sequence is TGTGCCAGCAGGGGACTAGCGGGGACAGATACGCAGTATTTT. Its translation is CASRGLAGTDTQYF. Looking up the rest from reference TRBV2 and TRBJ2-3 gives the full variable domain: EPEVTQTPSHQVTQMGQEVILRCVPISNHLYFYWYRQILGQKVEFLVSFYNNEISEKSEIFDDQFSVERPDGSNFTLKIRSTKLEDSAMYFCASRGLAGTDTQYFGPGTRLTVL.

This rearrangement joins TRBV7-6 to TRBJ2-2; D uncertain. The CDR3 is made up of 16 amino acids. CDR1 SGHVS and CDR2 FNYEAQ come from the germline V gene. With 5 bases removed from V and 3 bases from J, the gap between germline ends came to 16 bases. The CDR3 loop reads CASSGRSRGDTGELFF. The CDR3 DNA sequence: TGTGCCAGCAGCGGACGTAGTCGCGGTGACACCGGGGAGCTGTTTTTT.

This clone was observed a single time. The V gene is TRBV19, the J gene TRBJ1-2, with 8 bases matching TRBD1. Germline values: CDR1 LNHDA, CDR2 SQIVND (reference sequence). V trimming: 3 bases; J trimming: 6 bases; junction bases outside the gene matches: 12. CDR3 length: 16 residues. CDR3 amino acids: CASSMRTGMRFDGYTF. The CDR3 DNA reads as TGTGCCAGTAGTATGCGGACAGGGATGAGATTTGATGGCTACACCTTC.

The chain's CDR3 is CASSIGSGPSYEQYF. CDR3 DNA: TGTGCCAGTAGTATAGGTTCAGGGCCTTCCTACGAGCAGTACTTC. The chain has TRBV19 and TRBJ2-7; the D gene is possibly TRBD1 (5 bases). CDR3 size: 15 residues. V was trimmed by 1 base and J by 1 base, leaving 11 bases between them. The germline gives CDR1 LNHDA, CDR2 SQIVND (reference sequence). Using reference TRBV19 and TRBJ2-7 for the parts outside the CDR3, the full variable domain is DGGITQSPKYLFRKEGQNVTLSCEQNLNHDAMYWYRQDPGQGLRLIYYSQIVNDFQKGDIAEGYSVSREKKESFPLTVTSAQKNPTAFYLCASSIGSGPSYEQYFGPGTRLTVT.

The rearrangement uses TRBV19 and TRBJ1-1, with D maybe TRBD1 (5 bases). Deletions cut 5 bases from V and 1 base from J, with 8 bases between. The CDR3 has 13 residues. CDR1 LNHDA and CDR2 SQIVND come from the germline V gene (reference sequence). CDR3 protein: CASSDRGNTEAFF. CDR3 in DNA: TGTGCCAGTAGTGACAGAGGGAACACTGAAGCTTTCTTT. Based on the CDR3 plus reference TRBV19 and TRBJ1-1, the full variable domain is DGGITQSPKYLFRKEGQNVTLSCEQNLNHDAMYWYRQDPGQGLRLIYYSQIVNDFQKGDIAEGYSVSREKKESFPLTVTSAQKNPTAFYLCASSDRGNTEAFFGQGTRLTVV.

This rearrangement joins TRBV7-9 to TRBJ1-1; D ambiguous. Germline CDR1 reads SEHNR; CDR2 reads FQNEAQ (reference sequence). CDR3 size: 12 residues. V lost 5 bases to trimming and J lost 7 bases, with 11 bases between them. The CDR3 DNA is TGTGCCAGCAGCCTCCGTCCGATTGAAGCTTTCTTT. The encoded protein is CASSLRPIEAFF.

This chain connects TRBV14 to TRBJ2-1; 11 nucleotides line up with TRBD2. Trimming at V came to 0 bases and at J to 2 bases, leaving 3 bases not matched to a gene. Germline loops: CDR1 SGHDN, CDR2 FVKESK. The CDR3 is made up of 17 amino acids. The CDR3 coding sequence is TGTGCCAGCAGCCAAGACCCTAGCGGGGGGCCCTACAATGAGCAGTTCTTC. Amino acids: CASSQDPSGGPYNEQFF.

The J gene is TRBJ1-3, the V gene TRBV14, with D hard to call. Deletions cut 3 bases from V and 0 bases from J, with 12 bases between. The CDR3 is 16 residues long. The germline V gene has CDR1 SGHDN and CDR2 FVKESK. CDR3 amino acids: CASSHSGFVSGNTIYF. The CDR3 DNA sequence: TGTGCCAGCAGCCACTCCGGCTTTGTCTCTGGAAACACCATATATTTT.